The sequence of this T cell receptor (beta chain) was determined in a study of OX40 agonist ivuxolimab in advanced cancers. Study in general: The patients got ivuxolimab, which is an agonistic anti-OX40 (CD134) antibody. Notes on the study in general: Nonresponders included some who also had low normalized T-cell clonal expansion. Compared with CD4+, CD8+ T cells on average had more expanded clones.

The method was immunoSEQ multiplex PCR; TCRdb's version includes in-frame clones alone and lacks a portion of them. The sample holds 9,500 to 15,000 clones, about 85% seen once. Germline V gene data show CDR1 as SGHDN and CDR2 as FVKESK. Trimming removed 1 base at V and 7 bases at J, with 16 bases between. The CDR3 consists of 15 residues. A note on this clone: Its antigen remains unidentified.

Sampled blood was obtained at baseline, cycle 4 day 1, and cycle 7 day 1. The specimen comprised CD4+ or CD8+ T cells sorted from blood, sampled in a trial of the OX40 agonist ivuxolimab. The chain combines TRBV14 with TRBJ1-1; maybe TRBD1 (5 bases). This receptor was taken from an adult with an advanced solid tumor such as melanoma, head and neck, liver or kidney cancer. CDR3 sequence reads: CASSQAWGDKGEAFF. In DNA form, the CDR3 reads TGTGCCAGCAGCCAAGCTTGGGGGGATAAGGGTGAAGCTTTCTTT.